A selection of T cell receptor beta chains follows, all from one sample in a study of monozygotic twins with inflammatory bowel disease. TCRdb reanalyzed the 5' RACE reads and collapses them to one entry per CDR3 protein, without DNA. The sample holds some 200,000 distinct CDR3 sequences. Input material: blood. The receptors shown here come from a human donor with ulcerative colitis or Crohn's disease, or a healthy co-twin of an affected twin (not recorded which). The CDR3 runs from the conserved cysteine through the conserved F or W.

CASSSGNQPQHF	TRBV7-9	TRBJ1-5
CASSYSDGGYGYTF	TRBV5-1	TRBJ1-2
CASSPHPNEKLFF	TRBV18	TRBJ1-4
CASRRTGGIDEQYF	TRBV6-6	TRBJ2-7
CASLEGHPYGYTF	TRBV10-1	TRBJ1-2
CASSLAQPNEQFF	TRBV5-4	TRBJ2-1
CASSPGRTANTGANVLTF	TRBV12-3/TRBV12-4	TRBJ2-6
CASRLIDRDTEAFF	TRBV6-1	TRBJ1-1
CASSSDIGGTEAFF	TRBV5-1	TRBJ1-1
CASSSLAGGGYNEQFF	TRBV5-1	TRBJ2-1
CSASGLAGAQETQYF	TRBV20-1	TRBJ2-5
CASGQGALYNSPLHF	TRBV2	TRBJ1-6
CSASRQGTRYDQPQHF	TRBV20-1	TRBJ1-5
CASSYRAMGTGDRYGYTF	TRBV6-5	TRBJ1-2
CASSDRTGGPGELFF	TRBV7-6	TRBJ2-2
CASSYGQGKNYGYTF	TRBV6-5	TRBJ1-2
CASSFSGTGVGQFF	TRBV7-2	TRBJ2-1
CSAITQNSPLHF	TRBV20-1	TRBJ1-6